Shown below are 19 T cell receptor beta chains from a single sample sequenced in a study of blood T cell repertoires in COVID-19. Sequencing used immunoSEQ multiplex PCR; TCRdb keeps in-frame clones, though not all of them. The sample has some 670,000 clones; about 87% are singletons. Sequencing was performed on peripheral blood. These receptors all come from a woman younger than 35 with acute or convalescent COVID-19.

This chain uses TRBV6-5 with TRBJ1-1, with TRBD1 matching over 8 bases. CDR3 length equals 14 residues. CDR1 is MNHEY, CDR2 SVGAGI, per germline. Germline trimming cut 7 bases from V and 5 bases from J; bases unmatched to any gene: 9. The CDR3 reads CASTLRQGRTEAFF. CDR3 nucleotide sequence: TGTGCCAGCACCCTAAGACAGGGGAGGACTGAAGCTTTCTTT.

The J gene is TRBJ2-3, the V gene TRBV6-2 or TRBV6-3; D not certain. V gave up 4 bases and J gave up 0 bases, with 11 bases separating them. The germline V gene encodes CDR1 MNHEY and CDR2 SVGEGT. The length of the CDR3 is 15 residues. CDR3 coding DNA: TGTGCCAGCAGTTTCCTTTCCGGGAGCACAGATACGCAGTATTTT. Translating it yields CASSFLSGSTDTQYF.

This chain links TRBV7-9 with TRBJ2-1, with 11 bases identical to TRBD2. Germline V gene lookup returns CDR1 SEHNR and CDR2 FQNEAQ (reference sequence). V was pared by 8 bases and J by 4 bases, with 10 bases of the junction left unmatched. The CDR3 spans 16 residues. The CDR3 coding sequence is TGTGCCAGCCGAAGAGGGACTAGCGGCCGATACAATGAGCAGTTCTTC. Translated: CASRRGTSGRYNEQFF.

The chain is built from TRBV5-1 and TRBJ2-7; tentatively, D is TRBD2 (5 bases). This CDR3 is built from 15 residues. V lost 0 bases and J lost 4, with 14 bases in between. CDR1 SGHRS and CDR2 YFSETQ come from the germline V gene. CDR3 DNA sequence: TGCGCCAGCAGCTTGGGAGGGCATCGGCGTTACGAGCAGTACTTC. Translation: CASSLGGHRRYEQYF.

The chain links TRBV3-1 (or the pseudogene TRBV3-2) to TRBJ1-4; perhaps TRBD1 as D (5 bases). Trimming shortened V by 4 bases and J by 3 bases, and 12 bases separated the two germline ends. Looked up from germline, CDR1 is LGHDT and CDR2 is YNNKEL (reference sequence). The CDR3 is made up of 15 amino acids. CDR3 coding DNA: TGTGCCAGCAGCCCAGGGTTACGGGCTAATGAAAAACTGTTTTTT. Encoded protein: CASSPGLRANEKLFF.

This chain links TRBV28 with TRBJ2-3, with 9 bases fitting TRBD2. Losses at the gene ends were 9 bases for V and 5 bases for J; bases not matched to a gene: 12. CDR1 and CDR2 (germline): MDHEN, SYDVKM. The CDR3 extends over 15 amino acids. CDR3 in amino acids: CARAGGQGSIDTQYF. The CDR3 DNA reads TGTGCCAGAGCGGGGGGCCAGGGGTCTATAGATACGCAGTATTTT.

This clone was recorded only once. V and J are TRBV10-2 and TRBJ1-1; 8 bases map to TRBD1. Germline assignment: CDR1 WSHSY and CDR2 SAAADI. V dropped 6 bases and J dropped 5; count of bases not matched to a gene: 8. The CDR3 extends over 14 amino acids. The CDR3 DNA follows: TGCGCCAGCAGCAGCGGACAGGGCGTAACTGAAGCTTTCTTT. It is translated as CASSSGQGVTEAFF.

The V gene is TRBV7-9, the J gene TRBJ1-1; the D is unclear. Trimming removed 1 base at V and 5 bases at J, with 11 bases between. The CDR3 runs 14 residues. CDR1 is SEHNR, CDR2 FQNEAQ, per germline (reference sequence). The chain's CDR3 is CASSLDSKLTEAFF. As DNA, the CDR3 is TGTGCCAGCAGCTTAGACAGTAAGTTGACTGAAGCTTTCTTT. Complete variable domain (other parts from reference TRBV7-9 and TRBJ1-1): DTGVSQNPRHKITKRGQNVTFRCDPISEHNRLYWYRQTLGQGPEFLTYFQNEAQLEKSRLLSDRFSAERPKGSFSTLEIQRTEQGDSAMYLCASSLDSKLTEAFFGQGTRLTVV.

The V gene is TRBV9, the J gene TRBJ1-2; D gene ambiguous. Trimming shortened V by 6 bases and J by 4 bases, and 10 bases separated the two germline ends. This CDR3 spans 12 amino acids. Germline values: CDR1 SGDLS, CDR2 YYNGEE. CDR3 sequence: CASTDGVYGYTF. CDR3 bases: TGTGCCAGCACCGACGGGGTCTATGGCTACACCTTC.

The chain employs TRBV18 and TRBJ1-2, with 7 nucleotides matching TRBD1. Germline loops: CDR1 KGHSH, CDR2 LQKENI. The CDR3 loop spans 12 amino acids. The ends lost 8 bases at V and 7 bases at J; junction bases unmatched: 7. The CDR3 coding sequence is TGTGCCAGCGGGACAGAGCTAGGTGGCTACACCTTC. This codes for CASGTELGGYTF.

In this sample, this clone turned up a few times. This chain joins TRBV10-3 and TRBJ1-2; TRBD1 aligns across 7 bases. The germline gives CDR1 ENHRY, CDR2 SYGVKD. The V gene end was trimmed by 6 bases and the J gene end by 3 bases; junction bases not matched to a gene: 10. The CDR3 is made up of 15 amino acids. CDR3 in DNA: TGTGCCATCAGGGGGGGTCCTGGACAGGACTATGGCTACACCTTC. This codes for CAIRGGPGQDYGYTF.

In DNA form, the CDR3 reads TGTGCCAGCAGTAATGGTCCCGGGACAGGATTCAGGAGCTCCTACGAGCAGTACTTC. The encoded protein is CASSNGPGTGFRSSYEQYF. V usage is TRBV27 and J usage is TRBJ2-7; TRBD1 agrees at 8 bases. Germline CDR1 is MNHEY and CDR2 is SMNVEV (reference sequence). V dropped 5 bases and J dropped 0; count of bases not matched to a gene: 18. The CDR3 is made up of 19 amino acids.

The V and J genes are TRBV14 and TRBJ2-2, with 7 nucleotides matching TRBD2. The CDR3 consists of 15 residues. The V gene end was trimmed by 1 base and the J gene end by 6 bases; junction bases not matched to a gene: 5. Germline loops: CDR1 SGHDN, CDR2 FVKESK. The CDR3 is CASSQASGFAGELFF. CDR3 bases: TGTGCCAGCAGCCAAGCTAGCGGTTTCGCCGGGGAGCTGTTTTTT.

The chain links TRBV30 to TRBJ1-2; D is undetermined. Per germline, CDR1 GTSNPN and CDR2 SVGIG (reference sequence). The ends were cut back, 1 base at V and 8 bases at J, with 8 bases in the middle. The CDR3 extends over 11 amino acids. The CDR3 protein is CAWSGAGGYTF. In DNA, the CDR3 is TGTGCCTGGAGTGGGGCAGGAGGCTACACCTTC.

The rearrangement joins TRBV6-5 to TRBJ1-2; tentatively, D is TRBD1 (6 bases). Looked up from germline, CDR1 is MNHEY and CDR2 is SVGAGI. This CDR3 region has 14 residues. The V end was cut by 5 bases, the J end by 4 bases, with 14 bases between. CDR3 bases: TGTGCCAGCAGTCGTCAGGGGTTCGGCTATGGCTACACCTTC. It translates to CASSRQGFGYGYTF.

The CDR3 nucleotides read TGTGCCACCCTCAATAGGGGGACGAACACCGGGGAGCTGTTTTTT. As protein: CATLNRGTNTGELFF. The V and J genes are TRBV7-9 and TRBJ2-2; possible D gene TRBD1, 6 bases. V was cut by 10 bases and J by 0 bases, with 15 bases left in between. The germline CDR1 and CDR2 sequences are SEHNR and FQNEAQ (reference sequence). The CDR3 loop spans 15 amino acids.

The CDR3 coding sequence is TGCGCCAGCAGCTTGGGGGCCCTCGGCCCCTACGAGCAGTACTTC. Translation: CASSLGALGPYEQYF. The chain combines TRBV5-1 with TRBJ2-7; unclear D gene. V was pared by 0 bases and J by 2 bases, with 12 bases between. This CDR3 contains 15 residues. Germline V lookup: CDR1 SGHRS, CDR2 YFSETQ.

This chain uses TRBV11-2 with TRBJ2-3, with unresolved D. Trimming took 4 bases from V and 4 from J, leaving 3 bases between them. The CDR3 is 11 residues long. CDR1 and CDR2 (germline): SGHAT, FQNNGV. The CDR3 spells CASSSPDTQYF. In nucleotides, the CDR3 is TGTGCCAGCAGCTCTCCAGATACGCAGTATTTT.

V usage is TRBV28 and J usage is TRBJ2-7; D uncertain. The germline gives CDR1 MDHEN, CDR2 SYDVKM. This CDR3 spans 13 amino acids. V gave up 1 base and J gave up 6 bases, with 10 bases separating them. CDR3 loop: CASSLFGGSEQYF. The CDR3 DNA follows: TGTGCCAGCAGTTTATTTGGCGGATCCGAGCAGTACTTC.